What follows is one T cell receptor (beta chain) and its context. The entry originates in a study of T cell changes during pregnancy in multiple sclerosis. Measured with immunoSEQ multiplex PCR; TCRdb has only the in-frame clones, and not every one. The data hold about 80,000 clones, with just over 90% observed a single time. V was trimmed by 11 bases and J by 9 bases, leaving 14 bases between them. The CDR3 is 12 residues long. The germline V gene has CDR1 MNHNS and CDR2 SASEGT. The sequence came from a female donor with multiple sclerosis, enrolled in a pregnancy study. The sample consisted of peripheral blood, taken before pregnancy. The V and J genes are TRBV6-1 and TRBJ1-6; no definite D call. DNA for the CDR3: TGTGCCGAAGCGGGGATGGGTTCACCCCTCCACTTT. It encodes CAEAGMGSPLHF.